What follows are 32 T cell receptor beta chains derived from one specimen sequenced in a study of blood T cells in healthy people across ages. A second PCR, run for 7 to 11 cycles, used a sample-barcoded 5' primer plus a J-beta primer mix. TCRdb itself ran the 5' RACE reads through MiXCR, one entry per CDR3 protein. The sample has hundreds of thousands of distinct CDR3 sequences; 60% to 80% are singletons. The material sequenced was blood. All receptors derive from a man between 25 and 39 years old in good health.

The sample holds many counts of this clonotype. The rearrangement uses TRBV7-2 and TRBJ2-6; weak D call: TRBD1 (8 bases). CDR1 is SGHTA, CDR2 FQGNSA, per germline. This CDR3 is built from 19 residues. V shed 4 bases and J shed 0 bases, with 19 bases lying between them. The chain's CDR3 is CASSSTYRGGYSGANVLTF. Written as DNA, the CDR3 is TGTGCCAGCAGCTCAACCTACAGGGGGGGCTACTCTGGGGCCAACGTCCTGACTTTC. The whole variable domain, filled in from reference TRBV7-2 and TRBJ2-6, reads GAGVSQSPSNKVTEKGKDVELRCDPISGHTALYWYRQSLGQGLEFLIYFQGNSAPDKSGLPSDRFSAERTGGSVSTLTIQRTQQEDSAVYLCASSSTYRGGYSGANVLTFGAGSRLTVL.

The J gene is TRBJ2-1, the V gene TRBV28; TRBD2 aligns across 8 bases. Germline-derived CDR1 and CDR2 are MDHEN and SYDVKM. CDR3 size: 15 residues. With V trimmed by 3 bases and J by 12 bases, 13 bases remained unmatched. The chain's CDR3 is CASSLGRAGVSAQFF. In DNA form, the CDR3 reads TGTGCCAGCAGTTTGGGACGAGCGGGGGTGTCGGCGCAGTTCTTC.

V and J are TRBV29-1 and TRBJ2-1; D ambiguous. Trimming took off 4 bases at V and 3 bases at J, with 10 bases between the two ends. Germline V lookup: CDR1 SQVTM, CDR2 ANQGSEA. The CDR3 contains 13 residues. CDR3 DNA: TGCAGCGTTGGGTGGGGAATCTACAATGAGCAGTTCTTC. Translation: CSVGWGIYNEQFF.

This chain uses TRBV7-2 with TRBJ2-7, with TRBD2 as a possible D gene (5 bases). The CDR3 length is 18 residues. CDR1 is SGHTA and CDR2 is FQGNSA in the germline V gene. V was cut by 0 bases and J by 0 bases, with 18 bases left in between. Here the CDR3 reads CASSLAIFGTGSSYEQYF. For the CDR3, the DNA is TGTGCCAGCAGCTTAGCTATTTTTGGAACGGGAAGCTCCTACGAGCAGTACTTC.

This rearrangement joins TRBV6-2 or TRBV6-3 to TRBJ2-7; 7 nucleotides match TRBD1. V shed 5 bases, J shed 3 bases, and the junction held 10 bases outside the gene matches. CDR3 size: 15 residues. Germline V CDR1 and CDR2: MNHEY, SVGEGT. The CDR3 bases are TGTGCCAGCAGTAAACTCCGGGACAGTATCTACGAGCAGTACTTC. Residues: CASSKLRDSIYEQYF.

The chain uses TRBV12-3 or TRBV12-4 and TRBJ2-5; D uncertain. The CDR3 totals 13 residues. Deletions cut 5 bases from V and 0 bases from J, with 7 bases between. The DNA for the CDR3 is TGTGCCAGCAGTGTCGACTACCAAGAGACCCAGTACTTC. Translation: CASSVDYQETQYF.

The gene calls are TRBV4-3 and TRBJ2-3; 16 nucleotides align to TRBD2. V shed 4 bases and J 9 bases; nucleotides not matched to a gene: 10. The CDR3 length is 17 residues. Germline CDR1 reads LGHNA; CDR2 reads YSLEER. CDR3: CASSRGTSGGAGWTQYF. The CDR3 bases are TGCGCCAGCAGCCGCGGGACTAGCGGGGGGGCAGGATGGACGCAGTATTTT.

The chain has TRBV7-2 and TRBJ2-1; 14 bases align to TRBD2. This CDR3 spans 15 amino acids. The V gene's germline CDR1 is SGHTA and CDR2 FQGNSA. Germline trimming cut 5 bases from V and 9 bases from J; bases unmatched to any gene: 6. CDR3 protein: CASSHGTSGGSEQFF. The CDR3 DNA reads TGTGCCAGCAGCCACGGGACTAGCGGGGGCTCTGAGCAGTTCTTC.

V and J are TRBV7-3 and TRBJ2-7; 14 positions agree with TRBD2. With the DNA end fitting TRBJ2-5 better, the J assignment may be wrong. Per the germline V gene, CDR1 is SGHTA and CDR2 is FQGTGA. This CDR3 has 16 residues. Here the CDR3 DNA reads TGTGCCAGCAGCTCGGGACTAGCGGGGGATTTGGGGACCCAGTACTTC. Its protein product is CASSSGLAGDLGTQYF.

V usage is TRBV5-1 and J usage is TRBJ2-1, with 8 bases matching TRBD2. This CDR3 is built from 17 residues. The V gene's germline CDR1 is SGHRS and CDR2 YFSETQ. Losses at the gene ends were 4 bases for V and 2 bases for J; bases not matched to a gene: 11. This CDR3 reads CASSLPIGGAPYNEQFF. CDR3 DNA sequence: TGCGCCAGCAGCCTTCCGATCGGGGGGGCCCCCTACAATGAGCAGTTCTTC.

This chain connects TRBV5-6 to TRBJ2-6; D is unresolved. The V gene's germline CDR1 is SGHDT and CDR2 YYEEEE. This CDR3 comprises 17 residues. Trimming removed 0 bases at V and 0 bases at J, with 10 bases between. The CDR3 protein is CASSLERGNSGANVLTF. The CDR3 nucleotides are TGTGCCAGCAGCTTGGAGCGCGGAAACTCTGGGGCCAACGTCCTGACTTTC.

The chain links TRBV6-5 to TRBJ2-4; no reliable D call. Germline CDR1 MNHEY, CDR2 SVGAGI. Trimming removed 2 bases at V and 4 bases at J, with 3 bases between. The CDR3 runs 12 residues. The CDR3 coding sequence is TGTGCCAGCAGTTACGGGAAAAACATTCAGTACTTC. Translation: CASSYGKNIQYF.

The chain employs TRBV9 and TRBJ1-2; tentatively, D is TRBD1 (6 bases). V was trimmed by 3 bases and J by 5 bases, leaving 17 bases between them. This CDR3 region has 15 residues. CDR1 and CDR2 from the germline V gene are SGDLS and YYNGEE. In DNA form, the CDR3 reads TGTGCCAGCAGCGCTCCCACAGGGCCGCCTTATGGCTACACCTTC. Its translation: CASSAPTGPPYGYTF.

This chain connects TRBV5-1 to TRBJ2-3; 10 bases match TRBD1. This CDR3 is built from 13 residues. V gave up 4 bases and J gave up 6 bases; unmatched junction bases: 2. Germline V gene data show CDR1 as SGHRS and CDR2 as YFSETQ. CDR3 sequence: CASSRDRGDTQYF. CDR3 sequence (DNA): TGCGCCAGCAGCCGGGACAGGGGCGATACGCAGTATTTT. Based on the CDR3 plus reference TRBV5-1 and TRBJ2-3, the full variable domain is KAGVTQTPRYLIKTRGQQVTLSCSPISGHRSVSWYQQTPGQGLQFLFEYFSETQRNKGNFPGRFSGRQFSNSRSEMNVSTLELGDSALYLCASSRDRGDTQYFGPGTRLTVL.

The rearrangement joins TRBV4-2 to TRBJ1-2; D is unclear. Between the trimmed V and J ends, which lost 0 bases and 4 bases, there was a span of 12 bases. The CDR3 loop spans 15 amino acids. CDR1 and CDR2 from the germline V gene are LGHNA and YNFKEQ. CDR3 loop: CASSQDAPITYGYTF. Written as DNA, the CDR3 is TGTGCCAGCAGCCAAGACGCCCCGATCACCTATGGCTACACCTTC.

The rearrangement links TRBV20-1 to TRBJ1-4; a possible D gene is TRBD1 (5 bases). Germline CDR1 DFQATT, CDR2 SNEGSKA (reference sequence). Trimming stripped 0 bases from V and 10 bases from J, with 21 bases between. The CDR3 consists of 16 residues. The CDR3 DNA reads TGCAGTGCTAGAGATTTTAGCGGGGCCCTGAGCGGAAAACTGTTTTTT. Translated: CSARDFSGALSGKLFF.

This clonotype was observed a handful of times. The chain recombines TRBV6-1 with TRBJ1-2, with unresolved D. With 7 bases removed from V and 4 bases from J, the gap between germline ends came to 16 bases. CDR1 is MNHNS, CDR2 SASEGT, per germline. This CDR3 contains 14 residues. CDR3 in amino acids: CASINSDAGYGYTF. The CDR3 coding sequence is TGTGCCAGCATCAATAGCGACGCCGGCTATGGCTACACCTTC.

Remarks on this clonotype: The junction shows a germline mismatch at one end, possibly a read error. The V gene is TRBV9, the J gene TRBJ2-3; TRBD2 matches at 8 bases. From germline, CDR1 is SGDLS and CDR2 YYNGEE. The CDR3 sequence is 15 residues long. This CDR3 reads CASSVGIGGDDTQYF. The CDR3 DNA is TGTGCCAGCAGTGTAGGTATCGGGGGGGATGATACGCAGTATTTT.

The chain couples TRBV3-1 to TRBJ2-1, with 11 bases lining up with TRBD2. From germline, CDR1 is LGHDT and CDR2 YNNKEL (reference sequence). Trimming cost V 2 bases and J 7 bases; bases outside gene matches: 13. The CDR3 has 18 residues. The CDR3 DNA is TGTGCCAGCAGCCAACACAATCCCTTTAGCGGGGGGGAGAATGAGCAGTTCTTC. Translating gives CASSQHNPFSGGENEQFF.

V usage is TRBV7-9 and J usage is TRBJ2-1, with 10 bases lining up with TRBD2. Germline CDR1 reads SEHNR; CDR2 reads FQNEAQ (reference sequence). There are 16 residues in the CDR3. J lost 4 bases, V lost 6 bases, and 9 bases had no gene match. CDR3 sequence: CASRPSLAGDYNEQFF. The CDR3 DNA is TGTGCCAGCAGACCCTCGCTAGCGGGGGATTACAATGAGCAGTTCTTC.

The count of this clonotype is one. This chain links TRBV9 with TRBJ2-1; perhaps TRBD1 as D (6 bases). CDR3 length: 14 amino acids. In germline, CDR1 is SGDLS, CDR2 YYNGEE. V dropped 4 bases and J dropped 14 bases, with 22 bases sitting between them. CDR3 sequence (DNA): TGTGCCAGCAGCTCTCCTGGGGGCCCCCCCGCAGAGTTCTTC. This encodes CASSSPGGPPAEFF. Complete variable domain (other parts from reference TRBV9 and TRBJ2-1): DSGVTQTPKHLITATGQRVTLRCSPRSGDLSVYWYQQSLDQGLQFLIQYYNGEERAKGNILERFSAQQFPDLHSELNLSSLELGDSALYFCASSSPGGPPAEFFGPGTRLTVL.

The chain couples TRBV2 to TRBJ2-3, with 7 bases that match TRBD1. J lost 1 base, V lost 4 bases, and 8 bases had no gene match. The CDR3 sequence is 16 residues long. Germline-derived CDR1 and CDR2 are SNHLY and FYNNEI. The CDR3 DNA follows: TGTGCCAGCAGTGCCCCTCAGGGGGTAGGCACAGATACGCAGTATTTT. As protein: CASSAPQGVGTDTQYF.

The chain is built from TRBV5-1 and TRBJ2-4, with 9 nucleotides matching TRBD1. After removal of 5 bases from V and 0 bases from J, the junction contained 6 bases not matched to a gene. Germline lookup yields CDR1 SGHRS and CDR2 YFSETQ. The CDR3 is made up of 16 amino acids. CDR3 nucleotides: TGCGCCAGCAGTCCCGGGACAGGGCTAGCCAAAAACATTCAGTACTTC. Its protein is CASSPGTGLAKNIQYF.

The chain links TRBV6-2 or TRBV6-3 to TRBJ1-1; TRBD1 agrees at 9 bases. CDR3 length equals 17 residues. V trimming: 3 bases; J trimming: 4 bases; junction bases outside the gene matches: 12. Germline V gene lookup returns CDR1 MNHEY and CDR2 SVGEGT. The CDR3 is CASSYVPGQGWGTEAFF. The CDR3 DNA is TGTGCCAGCAGTTATGTCCCGGGACAGGGTTGGGGCACTGAAGCTTTCTTT.

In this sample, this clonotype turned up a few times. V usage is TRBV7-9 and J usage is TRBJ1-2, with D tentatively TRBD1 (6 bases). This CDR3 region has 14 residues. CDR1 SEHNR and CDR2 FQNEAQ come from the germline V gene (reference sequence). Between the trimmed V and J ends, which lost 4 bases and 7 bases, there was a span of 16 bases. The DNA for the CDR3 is TGTGCCAGCAGCTCGTCCGGGACACAGTTTGGCTACACCTTC. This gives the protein CASSSSGTQFGYTF. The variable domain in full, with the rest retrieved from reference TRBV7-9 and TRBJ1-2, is DTGVSQNPRHKITKRGQNVTFRCDPISEHNRLYWYRQTLGQGPEFLTYFQNEAQLEKSRLLSDRFSAERPKGSFSTLEIQRTEQGDSAMYLCASSSSGTQFGYTFGSGTRLTVV.

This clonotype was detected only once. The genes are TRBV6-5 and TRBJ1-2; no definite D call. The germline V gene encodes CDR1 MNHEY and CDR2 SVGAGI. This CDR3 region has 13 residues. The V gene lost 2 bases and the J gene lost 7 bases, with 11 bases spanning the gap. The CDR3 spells CASSYISSGGYTF. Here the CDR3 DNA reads TGTGCCAGCAGTTACATATCTTCAGGTGGCTACACCTTC.

CDR3 sequence reads: CASSQGGEPSSPLHF. The CDR3 region has the DNA TGTGCCAGCAGCCAAGGGGGGGAGCCGAGTTCACCCCTCCACTTT. This rearrangement joins TRBV4-2 to TRBJ1-6; a weak D match, TRBD1 (5 bases). The length of the CDR3 is 15 residues. The germline V gene has CDR1 LGHNA and CDR2 YNFKEQ. V was shortened by 1 base and J by 9 bases, with 13 bases between the two germline ends.

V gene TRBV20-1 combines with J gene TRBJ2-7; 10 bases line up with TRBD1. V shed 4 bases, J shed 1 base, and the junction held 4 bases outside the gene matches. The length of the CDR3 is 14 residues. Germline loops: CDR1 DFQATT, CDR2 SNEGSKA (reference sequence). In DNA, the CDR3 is TGCAGTGCTACCGGGACAGGGGTATCCTACGAGCAGTACTTC. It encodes CSATGTGVSYEQYF.

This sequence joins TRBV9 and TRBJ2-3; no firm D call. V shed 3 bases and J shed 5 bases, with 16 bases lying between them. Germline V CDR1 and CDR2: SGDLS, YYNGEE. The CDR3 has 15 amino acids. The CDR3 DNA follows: TGTGCCAGCAGCGCCTTGGCTCTGGGCGGAGATACGCAGTATTTT. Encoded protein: CASSALALGGDTQYF.

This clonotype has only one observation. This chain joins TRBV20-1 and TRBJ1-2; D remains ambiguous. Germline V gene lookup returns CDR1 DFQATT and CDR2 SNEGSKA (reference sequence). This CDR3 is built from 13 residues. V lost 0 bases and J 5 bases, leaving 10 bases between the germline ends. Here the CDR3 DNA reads TGCAGTGCTAGAGATCCCGGGGATTATGGCTACACCTTC. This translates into CSARDPGDYGYTF.

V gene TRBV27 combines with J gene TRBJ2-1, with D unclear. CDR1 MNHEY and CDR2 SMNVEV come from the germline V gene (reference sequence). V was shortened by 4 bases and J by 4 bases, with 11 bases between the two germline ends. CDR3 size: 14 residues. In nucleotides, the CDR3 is TGTGCCAGCAGTTCCATCACAGCTTACAATGAGCAGTTCTTC. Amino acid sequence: CASSSITAYNEQFF.

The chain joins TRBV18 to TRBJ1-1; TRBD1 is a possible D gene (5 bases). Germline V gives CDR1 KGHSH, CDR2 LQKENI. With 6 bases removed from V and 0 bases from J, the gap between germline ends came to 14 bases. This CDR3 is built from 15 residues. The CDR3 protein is CASSRDGSMNTEAFF. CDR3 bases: TGTGCCAGCTCCCGGGACGGGTCTATGAACACTGAAGCTTTCTTT.